The next 18 T cell receptor beta chains were all read from a single sample in a study of blood T cells in healthy people across ages. For the second PCR, which ran for roughly 6 to 12 cycles, a sample-barcoded 5' primer and a J-beta primer mix were used. One entry per CDR3 protein results from TCRdb running MiXCR on the 5' RACE reads. Among hundreds of thousands of distinct CDR3 sequences listed, roughly 49% were seen once. Specimen: blood. All receptors come from a woman aged 55-75 years in good health.

V gene TRBV14 combines with J gene TRBJ1-2; D is ambiguous. The V gene's germline CDR1 is SGHDN and CDR2 FVKESK. V lost 5 bases to trimming and J lost 7 bases, with 29 bases between them. The CDR3 extends over 18 amino acids. For the CDR3, the DNA is TGTGCCAGCAGCGGATTCTCGTTTGGCCAAGAATACCCCAGTGGCTACACCTTC. This translates into CASSGFSFGQEYPSGYTF.

V usage is TRBV9 and J usage is TRBJ2-4; no reliable D call. From germline, CDR1 is SGDLS and CDR2 YYNGEE. V lost 0 bases to trimming and J lost 6 bases, with 13 bases between them. The CDR3 loop spans 15 amino acids. CDR3 DNA: TGTGCCAGCAGCGTAGGTTCGGGCACCCCAAACATTCAGTACTTC. Amino acid sequence: CASSVGSGTPNIQYF.

This clonotype has a handful of counts. The genes are TRBV7-9 and TRBJ1-2; D gene uncertain. Germline loops: CDR1 SEHNR, CDR2 FQNEAQ (reference sequence). V lost 0 bases and J lost 12, with 11 bases in between. The CDR3 is 12 amino acids. CDR3 protein: CASSLASGFHTF. The CDR3 DNA reads TGTGCCAGCAGCTTAGCATCCGGGTTCCACACCTTC.

This clonotype has more than one count but fewer than ten. The gene calls are TRBV12-3 or TRBV12-4 and TRBJ1-6, with 7 bases fitting TRBD1. V lost 5 bases, J lost 7 bases, and 8 bases stayed unmatched. The CDR3 extends over 15 amino acids. DNA of the CDR3: TGTGCCAGCAGTCCTCAGACAGGGATCAATTCACCCCTCCACTTT. It yields the protein CASSPQTGINSPLHF.

This rearrangement joins TRBV7-9 to TRBJ1-1; D gene unclear. Trimming took off 0 bases at V and 0 bases at J, with 5 bases between the two ends. Germline values: CDR1 SEHNR, CDR2 FQNEAQ (reference sequence). This CDR3 contains 14 residues. The CDR3 bases are TGTGCCAGCAGCTTAGCCTCTATGAACACTGAAGCTTTCTTT. It translates to CASSLASMNTEAFF. The full variable domain, completed using reference TRBV7-9 and TRBJ1-1, is DTGVSQNPRHKITKRGQNVTFRCDPISEHNRLYWYRQTLGQGPEFLTYFQNEAQLEKSRLLSDRFSAERPKGSFSTLEIQRTEQGDSAMYLCASSLASMNTEAFFGQGTRLTVV.

This chain connects TRBV30 to TRBJ2-7; TRBD1 might be the D (6 bases). CDR3 length equals 16 residues. V gave up 4 bases and J gave up 0 bases, with 19 bases separating them. CDR1 is GTSNPN, CDR2 SVGIG, per germline (reference sequence). The CDR3 nucleotides are TGTGCCTGGACAACGCGTAGAGGGGGAAGCTCCTACGAGCAGTACTTC. This sequence encodes CAWTTRRGGSSYEQYF.

In this sample, this clonotype turned up once. This chain joins TRBV7-2 and TRBJ2-1, with TRBD1 matching over 9 bases. Germline V gene lookup returns CDR1 SGHTA and CDR2 FQGNSA. This CDR3 is built from 14 residues. J lost 0 bases, V lost 11 bases, and 5 bases had no gene match. The CDR3 coding sequence is TGTGCCGGGACAGGGCCCAGCTCCTACAATGAGCAGTTCTTC. This translates into CAGTGPSSYNEQFF.

As concerns this clonotype: A much larger clonotype is one base distant, so this may be a read error. J is TRBJ2-4 and V is TRBV5-6; no firm D call. The closer fit of TRBJ2-7 to the DNA end suggests the J call may be wrong. The CDR3 totals 12 residues. The V gene's germline CDR1 is SGHDT and CDR2 YYEEEE. Here the CDR3 reads CASSLGYYEQYF. CDR3 nucleotides: TGTGCCAGCAGCTTGGGCTACTACGAGCAGTACTTC.

The CDR3 sequence is CASSAGTTQETQYF. CDR3 bases: TGTGCCAGCAGCGCAGGGACGACGCAAGAGACCCAGTACTTC. This chain uses TRBV4-2 with TRBJ2-5; D tentatively fits TRBD1 or TRBD2 (5 bases each). The V gene's germline CDR1 is LGHNA and CDR2 YNFKEQ. V lost 5 bases, J lost 2 bases, and 12 bases lay in between. The CDR3 spans 14 residues.

The chain combines TRBV30 with TRBJ2-7, with D unresolved. This CDR3 region has 13 residues. Per the germline V gene, CDR1 is GTSNPN and CDR2 is SVGIG (reference sequence). Between the trimmed V and J ends, which lost 3 bases and 2 bases, there was a span of 11 bases. The CDR3: CAWRSRAAYEQYF. The CDR3, as DNA: TGTGCCTGGAGAAGTCGGGCCGCCTACGAGCAGTACTTC.

The chain joins TRBV10-3 to TRBJ2-3; D not certain. This CDR3 has 14 amino acids. Germline V gene sequence: CDR1 ENHRY, CDR2 SYGVKD. Trimming removed 10 bases from V and 5 bases from J, with 19 bases in between. In DNA form, the CDR3 reads TGTGCCACAACGTCGAAGAGGATCGTAGATACGCAGTATTTT. Translated: CATTSKRIVDTQYF.

The genes are TRBV27 and TRBJ2-6; possible D gene TRBD1, 5 bases. Trimming cost V 5 bases and J 0 bases, with 17 bases left between them. This CDR3 is built from 18 residues. Germline CDR1 reads MNHEY; CDR2 reads SMNVEV (reference sequence). DNA for the CDR3: TGTGCCAGCAGTACCTACCTGACAGTAACCTCTGGGGCCAACGTCCTGACTTTC. Translation gives CASSTYLTVTSGANVLTF.

This chain uses TRBV6-6 with TRBJ1-5; D is uncertain. Germline loops: CDR1 MNHNY, CDR2 SVGAGI (reference sequence). CDR3 size: 15 residues. V lost 2 bases and J lost 0, with 8 bases in between. DNA for the CDR3: TGTGCCAGCAGTTACCTGGGCAGTAGCAATCAGCCCCAGCATTTT. Translation gives CASSYLGSSNQPQHF.

This rearrangement joins TRBV28 to TRBJ2-3; 13 bases fit TRBD2. Trimming removed 5 bases from V and 2 bases from J; junction bases left unmatched: 13. Germline V gene lookup returns CDR1 MDHEN and CDR2 SYDVKM. The CDR3 is 19 residues long. The CDR3 protein is CASSHTRLAGGRFTDTQYF. The DNA for the CDR3 is TGTGCCAGCAGTCACACTCGACTAGCGGGAGGCCGATTCACAGATACGCAGTATTTT.

This clonotype was recorded a few times. The J gene is TRBJ2-1, the V gene TRBV15, with 9 nucleotides matching TRBD2. The CDR3 length is 20 residues. The V gene's germline CDR1 is LNHNV and CDR2 YYDKDF (reference sequence). Trimming took 0 bases from V and 0 from J; bases not matched to a gene: 12. CDR3 residues: CATSREWITSGPSSYNEQFF. DNA for the CDR3: TGTGCCACCAGCAGAGAGTGGATTACTAGCGGGCCGAGCTCCTACAATGAGCAGTTCTTC.

The V and J genes are TRBV7-9 and TRBJ1-5; D is unresolved. This CDR3 comprises 13 residues. Between the trimmed V and J ends, which lost 1 base and 6 bases, there was a span of 7 bases. Germline assignment: CDR1 SEHNR and CDR2 FQNEAQ (reference sequence). In nucleotides, the CDR3 is TGTGCCAGCAGCTTAGACGGCACTCAGCCCCAGCATTTT. Its translation is CASSLDGTQPQHF. Full variable domain (missing parts from reference TRBV7-9 and TRBJ1-5): DTGVSQNPRHKITKRGQNVTFRCDPISEHNRLYWYRQTLGQGPEFLTYFQNEAQLEKSRLLSDRFSAERPKGSFSTLEIQRTEQGDSAMYLCASSLDGTQPQHFGDGTRLSIL.

The chain employs TRBV12-3 or TRBV12-4 and TRBJ2-5; 8 bases fit TRBD2. The CDR3 has 13 residues. Unmatched junction bases numbered 1, after V lost 6 bases and J lost 1 base. The CDR3 coding sequence is TGTGCCAGCAGACGGGAGGGCCAAGAGACCCAGTACTTC. As protein: CASRREGQETQYF.

The chain employs TRBV5-5 and TRBJ2-3; TRBD1 matches 8 bases. In germline, CDR1 is SGHKS, CDR2 YYEKEE (reference sequence). With 1 base clipped from V and 2 bases from J, the junction kept 3 bases outside the gene matches. The CDR3 has 15 residues. This chain's CDR3 is CASSLRTGNTDTQYF. In nucleotides, the CDR3 is TGTGCCAGCAGCTTGAGGACAGGGAACACAGATACGCAGTATTTT. Using reference TRBV5-5 and TRBJ2-3 for the parts outside the CDR3, the full variable domain is DAGVTQSPTHLIKTRGQQVTLRCSPISGHKSVSWYQQVLGQGPQFIFQYYEKEERGRGNFPDRFSARQFPNYSSELNVNALLLGDSALYLCASSLRTGNTDTQYFGPGTRLTVL.